This T cell receptor (beta chain) was recorded in a study of T cell clones after liver transplantation. Background on the study: Post-transplant blood was tracked for graft-donor-reactive T cell clones identified in a pre-transplant mixed lymphocyte reaction. HCV positivity affected three of eight recipients; the rest lacked autoimmune or viral indications. Third-party-reactive TCRbeta sequences from pre-transplant mixed lymphocyte reactions served as antigen-independent comparators. Overall study findings and caveats: Donor-reactive sequences fell more than third party-reactive ones, suggesting partial deletion.

Method: immunoSEQ multiplex PCR; TCRdb's copy keeps in-frame clones and lacks some. The sample holds 70,000 to 95,000 clones, over 80% seen once. Details on this clone: Antigen specificity is unknown.

CDR3 length equals 11 residues. Per germline, CDR1 DFQATT and CDR2 SNEGSKA (reference sequence). V lost 3 bases, J lost 7 bases, and 9 bases lay in between. The clonotype originates from a human patient who received a liver transplant. A subset of T cells may come from the graft donor. Sample: CD4+ T cells from blood, taken at the 22-month timepoint. The chain couples TRBV20-1 to TRBJ1-1, with D uncertain. CDR3 amino acids: CSASELGEAFF. The CDR3 DNA sequence: TGCAGTGCTAGCGAGTTAGGTGAAGCTTTCTTT.